One sample yielded the 19 T cell receptor beta chains listed below, sequenced in a study of beta chain features in type 1 diabetes. Regarding the study as a whole: Significant though moderate, a shortening of TCRB CDR3s appeared in all four CD4+ subsets of Type 1 diabetes patients.

These receptors lack a known antigen. The entirety of the isolated RNA underwent reverse transcription, so expressed TCRB transcripts were sequenced. Some clones are missing from TCRdb's copy, which holds only in-frame ones; the method was immunoSEQ multiplex PCR. The table includes 240,000 or so clones, approximately 15% detected once. Material for sequencing was naive CD4+ T cells from blood. The source is a man aged 25-40 years with type 1 diabetes.

The chain recombines TRBV5-1 with TRBJ1-5, with TRBD1 matching over 8 bases. The CDR3 extends over 15 amino acids. CDR1 is SGHRS, CDR2 YFSETQ, per germline. V trimming: 0 bases; J trimming: 4 bases; junction bases outside the gene matches: 3. The DNA of the CDR3 is TGCGCCAGCAGCTTGGATGGACAGGGAAATCAGCCCCAGCATTTT. This translates into CASSLDGQGNQPQHF.

This clone was observed a handful of times. V gene TRBV2 combines with J gene TRBJ1-1; 8 bases map to TRBD1. V shed 6 bases and J 10 bases; nucleotides not matched to a gene: 4. The CDR3 runs to 11 residues. Germline CDR1 reads SNHLY; CDR2 reads FYNNEI. CDR3 loop: CASRVTGGAFF. The CDR3 nucleotides are TGTGCCAGCAGGGTTACAGGGGGAGCTTTCTTT.

This clone has a handful of counts. V gene TRBV5-5 combines with J gene TRBJ2-5, with D unresolved. Trimming cost V 0 bases and J 2 bases, with 5 bases left between them. In germline, CDR1 is SGHKS, CDR2 YYEKEE (reference sequence). The CDR3 runs 13 residues. The CDR3 reads CASSLVVQETQYF. CDR3 sequence (DNA): TGTGCCAGCAGCTTGGTCGTGCAAGAGACCCAGTACTTC. Using reference TRBV5-5 and TRBJ2-5 for the parts outside the CDR3, the full variable domain is DAGVTQSPTHLIKTRGQQVTLRCSPISGHKSVSWYQQVLGQGPQFIFQYYEKEERGRGNFPDRFSARQFPNYSSELNVNALLLGDSALYLCASSLVVQETQYFGPGTRLLVL.

This clone came up a few times. CDR3 nucleotide sequence: TGCGCCAGCAGCCGGGAGGGCATCAGCACAGATACGCAGTATTTT. This codes for CASSREGISTDTQYF. The rearrangement uses TRBV4-1 and TRBJ2-3, with 7 bases lining up with TRBD2. The CDR3 runs to 15 residues. Germline V gives CDR1 MGHRA, CDR2 YSYEKL. V lost 4 bases and J lost 0; bases outside the gene matches: 4.

This sequence joins TRBV29-1 and TRBJ1-4, with unresolved D. V lost 4 bases and J lost 8, with 14 bases in between. Germline CDR1 reads SQVTM; CDR2 reads ANQGSEA. The CDR3 runs to 13 residues. CDR3 amino acids: CSVVREVGEKLFF. In DNA, the CDR3 is TGCAGCGTTGTGAGGGAGGTCGGGGAAAAACTGTTTTTT.

V is TRBV7-8 and J is TRBJ2-7; TRBD2 agrees at 8 bases. Germline V lookup: CDR1 SGHVS, CDR2 FQNEAQ. V was clipped by 4 bases and J by 0 bases; unmatched bases: 8. This CDR3 comprises 16 residues. The DNA for the CDR3 is TGTGCCAGCAGCTGGGGAGTAGCGGGGCCCTCCTACGAGCAGTACTTC. It is translated as CASSWGVAGPSYEQYF.

The chain is built from TRBV2 and TRBJ1-5, with TRBD1 matching over 9 bases. The J segment lost 3 bases and the V segment lost 9 bases, leaving 6 bases of the junction unmatched. This CDR3 spans 14 amino acids. The germline gives CDR1 SNHLY, CDR2 FYNNEI. This CDR3 is CARGQGGNNQPQHF. The CDR3 DNA follows: TGTGCCAGGGGACAGGGAGGGAACAATCAGCCCCAGCATTTT.

This clone was observed a few times. The CDR3 region has the DNA TGTGCCACCAGCAGAGATAGGACTAGCGGGACGTACAATGAGCAGTTCTTC. Residues: CATSRDRTSGTYNEQFF. The V gene is TRBV15, the J gene TRBJ2-1, with 12 positions matching TRBD2. The CDR3 has 17 amino acids. V shed 0 bases, J shed 4 bases, and the junction held 4 bases outside the gene matches. CDR1 and CDR2 (germline): LNHNV, YYDKDF (reference sequence). The whole variable domain, filled in from reference TRBV15 and TRBJ2-1, reads DAMVIQNPRYQVTQFGKPVTLSCSQTLNHNVMYWYQQKSSQAPKLLFHYYDKDFNNEADTPDNFQSRRPNTSFCFLDIRSPGLGDTAMYLCATSRDRTSGTYNEQFFGPGTRLTVL.

The chain employs TRBV18 and TRBJ2-1, with TRBD1 matching 7 bases. CDR3 size: 15 residues. Germline V gene data show CDR1 as KGHSH and CDR2 as LQKENI. V lost 3 bases to trimming and J lost 8 bases; unmatched junction nucleotides: 10. This chain's CDR3 is CASSPSTGTGHEQFF. Here the CDR3 DNA reads TGTGCCAGCTCACCGTCGACAGGGACCGGCCATGAGCAGTTCTTC.

This clone has a handful of counts. The genes are TRBV5-6 and TRBJ2-1, with 10 bases matching TRBD1. CDR3 length equals 16 residues. CDR1 SGHDT and CDR2 YYEEEE come from the germline V gene. Trimming took 3 bases from V and 5 from J; bases not matched to a gene: 8. The CDR3 DNA is TGTGCCAGCAGCTCCTTGACAGGGGGCTACAACAATGAGCAGTTCTTC. Translation: CASSSLTGGYNNEQFF.

This chain uses TRBV4-1 with TRBJ2-5; the match to TRBD2 covers 12 bases. Looked up from germline, CDR1 is MGHRA and CDR2 is YSYEKL. The V and J ends lost 4 bases and 6 bases, in that order; junction bases with no gene match: 6. CDR3 length: 15 amino acids. CDR3: CASSPTGLAGKTQYF. The DNA of the CDR3 is TGCGCCAGCAGCCCGACTGGACTAGCGGGAAAGACCCAGTACTTC.

This clone was detected only a few times. One end of the junction is discordant with germline, which a read error may explain. This chain joins TRBV9 and TRBJ1-1, with D hard to call. Looked up from germline, CDR1 is SGDLS and CDR2 is YYNGEE. The CDR3 contains 17 residues. CDR3 nucleotide sequence: TGTGCCAGCAGCGTAGCTACGGGTAGCCAGATGAAAACTGAAGCTTTCTTT. Encoded protein: CASSVATGSQMKTEAFF.

This clone was counted between two and nine times. CDR3 nucleotides: TGTGCCAGCAGCTTCAGGGAGGGCGGGGAGCTGTTTTTT. As protein: CASSFREGGELFF. The chain links TRBV2 to TRBJ2-2; 7 nucleotides match TRBD2. The CDR3 runs to 13 residues. Looked up from germline, CDR1 is SNHLY and CDR2 is FYNNEI. Trimming removed 6 bases from V and 7 bases from J; junction bases left unmatched: 5.

The V call is TRBV5-4, the J call TRBJ2-7, with 7 bases matching TRBD1. Unmatched junction bases numbered 4, after V lost 0 bases and J lost 1 base. The CDR3 spans 15 residues. Germline values: CDR1 SGHNT, CDR2 YYREEE (reference sequence). The CDR3 here is CASSLGPGGSYEQYF. The CDR3 DNA is TGTGCCAGCAGCTTGGGGCCAGGGGGATCCTACGAGCAGTACTTC.

In its sample, this clone was seen a few times. V is TRBV18 and J is TRBJ1-1, with unresolved D. With 0 bases removed from V and 4 bases from J, the gap between germline ends came to 6 bases. Germline V CDR1 and CDR2: KGHSH, LQKENI. This CDR3 has 13 residues. CDR3 coding DNA: TGTGCCAGCTCACCACCTGAGGGCACTGAAGCTTTCTTT. Its translation: CASSPPEGTEAFF.

This clone has more than one count but fewer than ten. The V gene is TRBV5-1, the J gene TRBJ2-1; D remains ambiguous. Trimming left V 0 bases short and J 2 bases short, with 9 bases between. Germline V lookup: CDR1 SGHRS, CDR2 YFSETQ. The CDR3 runs to 15 residues. CDR3 residues: CASSLDQITYNEQFF. The CDR3 DNA sequence: TGCGCCAGCAGCTTGGACCAGATAACCTACAATGAGCAGTTCTTC.

V gene TRBV7-9 combines with J gene TRBJ1-4; perhaps TRBD1 as D (6 bases). This CDR3 is 15 amino acids long. Looked up from germline, CDR1 is SEHNR and CDR2 is FQNEAQ (reference sequence). V was cut by 2 bases and J by 2 bases, with 9 bases left in between. The CDR3 loop is CASSLYRATNEKLFF. CDR3 in DNA: TGTGCCAGCAGCTTATACAGGGCGACTAATGAAAAACTGTTTTTT.

This clone turned up a few times. This chain links TRBV7-2 with TRBJ2-7; perhaps TRBD2 as D (6 bases). From germline, CDR1 is SGHTA and CDR2 FQGNSA. Trimming shortened V by 2 bases and J by 6 bases, and 14 bases separated the two germline ends. The CDR3 has 14 residues. CDR3 in DNA: TGTGCCAGCAGCTTATGGGGAGGAAGGGGCGAGCAGTACTTC. Residues: CASSLWGGRGEQYF.

This clone was recorded a few times. This chain links TRBV9 with TRBJ1-1; tentative D call: TRBD1 (5 bases). Trimming took off 1 base at V and 1 base at J, with 8 bases between the two ends. The CDR3 consists of 14 residues. CDR1 SGDLS and CDR2 YYNGEE come from the germline V gene. CDR3 region: CASSVTGENTEAFF. The CDR3 DNA reads TGTGCCAGCAGCGTAACAGGAGAGAACACTGAAGCTTTCTTT.